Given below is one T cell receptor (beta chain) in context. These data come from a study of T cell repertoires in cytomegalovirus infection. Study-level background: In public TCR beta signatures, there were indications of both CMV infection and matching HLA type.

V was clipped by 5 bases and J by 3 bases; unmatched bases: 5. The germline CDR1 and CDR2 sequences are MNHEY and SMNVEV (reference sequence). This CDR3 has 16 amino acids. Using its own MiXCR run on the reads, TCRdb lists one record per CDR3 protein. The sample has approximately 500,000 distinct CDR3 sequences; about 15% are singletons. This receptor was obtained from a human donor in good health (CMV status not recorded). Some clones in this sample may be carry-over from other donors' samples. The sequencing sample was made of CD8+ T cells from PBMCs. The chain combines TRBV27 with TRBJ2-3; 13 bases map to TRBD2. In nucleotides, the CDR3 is TGTGCCAGCAGTACTAGCGGGGGGGATTTGACAGATACGCAGTATTTT. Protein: CASSTSGGDLTDTQYF.